This T cell receptor beta chain is from a study of cytomegalovirus exposure and HLA in healthy donors. Study context: The 120 or so validation repertoires and the approximately 630 first-cohort repertoires shared a platform, a later analysis reported.

This clone showed up just once. Its target is not known. A read error may account for a junction end that differs from germline. Study-level results: 164 TCR beta chains were listed as cytomegalovirus-associated.

Here immunoSEQ multiplex PCR was the method, and the copy in TCRdb shows in-frame clones only, minus some. This sample yields approximately 140,000 clones, of which around 90% are seen a single time; around 10% belongs to the top ten. The CDR3 totals 13 residues. Germline V gene lookup returns CDR1 SNHLY and CDR2 FYNNEI. The chain joins TRBV2 to TRBJ1-1; no clear D. The sequencing input was PBMCs. This sequence was found in a young man in good health and CMV-seropositive. This chain's CDR3 is CASTEYSYTEAFF. DNA of the CDR3: TGTGCCAGCACTGAATACTCTTACACTGAAGCTTTCTTT. The full variable domain, its missing parts supplied by reference TRBV2 and TRBJ1-1, is EPEVTQTPSHQVTQMGQEVILRCVPISNHLYFYWYRQILGQKVEFLVSFYNNEISEKSEIFDDQFSVERPDGSNFTLKIRSTKLEDSAMYFCASTEYSYTEAFFGQGTRLTVV.